The 29 T cell receptor beta chains below all came from one sample that was sequenced in a study of shared clonotypes between healthy human individuals. The table came from immunoSEQ multiplex PCR; TCRdb's copy has only in-frame clones and leaves some out. This sample has 450,000 to 500,000 clones, with around 80% found just once. Sequencing was carried out using PBMCs. The origin of the receptors is a middle-aged woman in good health. Some clones in this sample may be carry-over from other donors' samples.

The rearrangement joins TRBV2 to TRBJ1-5, with D unresolved. In germline, CDR1 is SNHLY, CDR2 FYNNEI. Trimming cost V 0 bases and J 5 bases, with 11 bases left between them. This CDR3 spans 15 amino acids. The CDR3 region is CASSEAGVVYQPQHF. The CDR3 region has the DNA TGTGCCAGCAGTGAAGCCGGGGTCGTGTATCAGCCCCAGCATTTT.

This chain joins TRBV5-6 and TRBJ1-2; 7 bases fit TRBD1. The CDR3 totals 14 residues. The ends lost 1 base at V and 4 bases at J; junction bases unmatched: 4. The V gene's germline CDR1 is SGHDT and CDR2 YYEEEE. DNA of the CDR3: TGTGCCAGCAGCTTGCCGACAGGGAGCTATGGCTACACCTTC. Its translation: CASSLPTGSYGYTF.

The gene calls are TRBV6-5 and TRBJ2-7; D is undetermined. The V gene's germline CDR1 is MNHEY and CDR2 SVGAGI. The V gene lost 9 bases and the J gene lost 3 bases, with 9 bases spanning the gap. This CDR3 is 11 amino acids long. The CDR3 sequence is CASGTSYEQYF. The CDR3, as DNA: TGTGCCAGTGGAACGAGCTACGAGCAGTACTTC.

The chain is built from TRBV5-4 and TRBJ2-7; D unresolved. V shed 4 bases and J shed 7 bases, with 15 bases lying between them. Germline V gives CDR1 SGHNT, CDR2 YYREEE (reference sequence). The CDR3 is 13 amino acids. The CDR3 nucleotides are TGTGCCAGCAGCCCTGCCGGGTTCGATGAGCAGTACTTC. Protein sequence: CASSPAGFDEQYF.

The chain links TRBV5-6 to TRBJ1-5; no clear D gene. The V end was cut by 6 bases, the J end by 3 bases, with 7 bases between. Germline CDR1 SGHDT, CDR2 YYEEEE. This CDR3 contains 12 residues. For the CDR3, the DNA is TGTGCCAGCAACATCGACAATCAGCCCCAGCATTTT. Translated, it gives CASNIDNQPQHF.

The chain is built from TRBV6-5 and TRBJ1-2; no definite D call. The germline CDR1 and CDR2 sequences are MNHEY and SVGAGI. V shed 7 bases and J shed 2 bases, with 11 bases lying between them. The CDR3 length is 13 residues. CDR3 residues: CASTPGPNYGYTF. The CDR3 nucleotides read TGTGCCAGCACCCCCGGTCCCAACTATGGCTACACCTTC.

Concerning this clone itself: Possible read error: a much larger clone is one base away. This CDR3 reads CASSMGLDTEAFF. DNA for the CDR3: TGTGCCAGCAGCATGGGGCTGGACACTGAAGCTTTCTTT. The chain couples TRBV5-4 to TRBJ1-1; D perhaps matches TRBD1 (5 bases). The CDR3 consists of 13 residues. Germline CDR1 reads SGHNT; CDR2 reads YYREEE (reference sequence). Trimming left V 4 bases short and J 3 bases short, with 10 bases between.

V usage is TRBV7-2 and J usage is TRBJ1-1, with a weak D call TRBD1 (6 bases). CDR3 size: 13 residues. The germline V and J ends were trimmed by 5 bases and 1 base, with 8 bases remaining between them. CDR1 and CDR2 from the germline V gene are SGHTA and FQGNSA. DNA of the CDR3: TGTGCCAGCAGCCGGGGGCGGAACACTGAAGCTTTCTTT. It specifies CASSRGRNTEAFF.

This clone has just one count. The chain couples TRBV15 to TRBJ2-1, with a weak D call TRBD2 (6 bases). Germline V gives CDR1 LNHNV, CDR2 YYDKDF (reference sequence). The V end lost 0 bases, the J end lost 12 bases, and 9 bases lay between the germline ends. The CDR3 is 12 residues long. The CDR3 DNA reads as TGTGCCACCAGCAGAGACCGGGAGAGGCAGTTCTTC. The encoded protein is CATSRDRERQFF.

V usage is TRBV27 and J usage is TRBJ2-7; D not certain. CDR3 length: 14 residues. Trimming took off 6 bases at V and 0 bases at J, with 12 bases between the two ends. The germline CDR1 and CDR2 sequences are MNHEY and SMNVEV (reference sequence). CDR3 sequence: CASREGLPSYEQYF. The CDR3 nucleotides read TGTGCCAGCAGAGAAGGGCTTCCCTCCTACGAGCAGTACTTC.

This chain uses TRBV2 with TRBJ2-7; perhaps TRBD2 as D (6 bases). This CDR3 spans 12 amino acids. Germline values: CDR1 SNHLY, CDR2 FYNNEI. V gave up 8 bases and J gave up 7 bases, with 15 bases separating them. CDR3 sequence (DNA): TGTGCCAGCCAACCCATGGCGGGAGAGCAGTACTTC. Protein: CASQPMAGEQYF.

The rearrangement uses TRBV7-3 and TRBJ2-2, with unresolved D. The germline V and J ends were trimmed by 5 bases and 9 bases, with 19 bases remaining between them. Germline CDR1 and CDR2: SGHTA and FQGTGA. The CDR3 covers 15 residues. The CDR3 protein is CASSLDTGSVRELFF. CDR3 DNA sequence: TGTGCCAGCAGCCTCGACACGGGTTCTGTAAGGGAGCTGTTTTTT.

The J gene is TRBJ2-7, the V gene TRBV5-5, with TRBD1 matching over 8 bases. The germline gives CDR1 SGHKS, CDR2 YYEKEE (reference sequence). The CDR3 totals 14 residues. V lost 4 bases to trimming and J lost 8 bases; unmatched junction nucleotides: 11. CDR3 sequence (DNA): TGTGCCAGCAGCACGTCAGGGGGCCGCCTTAAGCAGTACTTC. Translating it yields CASSTSGGRLKQYF.

The sample holds a few counts of this clone. In DNA form, the CDR3 reads TGCGCCAGCAGCCTGACTAGCGGGAGGGGAACCTACGAGCAGTACTTC. Translation gives CASSLTSGRGTYEQYF. V usage is TRBV5-1 and J usage is TRBJ2-7; 14 bases are shared with TRBD2. Germline values: CDR1 SGHRS, CDR2 YFSETQ. This CDR3 is 16 amino acids long. V was clipped by 4 bases and J by 2 bases; unmatched bases: 5.

The chain is built from TRBV2 and TRBJ2-3; no clear D gene. V lost 3 bases, J lost 5 bases, and 3 bases lay in between. The germline V gene encodes CDR1 SNHLY and CDR2 FYNNEI. The CDR3 totals 11 residues. The CDR3 is CASSEVDTQYF. The CDR3, as DNA: TGTGCCAGCAGTGAGGTAGATACGCAGTATTTT.

The chain has TRBV6-5 and TRBJ2-7, with 9 nucleotides matching TRBD2. Germline lookup yields CDR1 MNHEY and CDR2 SVGAGI. This CDR3 is 13 amino acids long. Unmatched junction bases numbered 3, after V lost 7 bases and J lost 2 bases. CDR3 loop: CASKTSGTYEQYF. CDR3 in DNA: TGTGCCAGCAAGACTAGCGGCACCTACGAGCAGTACTTC.

This clone was detected a few times. The V and J genes are TRBV7-3 and TRBJ2-1, with 16 bases fitting TRBD2. V trimming: 1 base; J trimming: 2 bases; junction bases outside the gene matches: 8. This CDR3 comprises 20 residues. Per germline, CDR1 SGHTA and CDR2 FQGTGA. CDR3 region: CASSLRGLAGGPEPYNEQFF. The CDR3, as DNA: TGTGCCAGCAGCTTAAGGGGACTAGCGGGAGGGCCAGAACCCTACAATGAGCAGTTCTTC.

The chain has TRBV10-1 and TRBJ1-1, with a weak D call TRBD1 (6 bases). Trimming took off 0 bases at V and 4 bases at J, with 6 bases between the two ends. This CDR3 has 13 amino acids. In germline, CDR1 is WNHNN, CDR2 SYGVQD (reference sequence). The CDR3 region is CASSESTGTEAFF. In DNA form, the CDR3 reads TGCGCCAGCAGTGAGTCGACAGGCACTGAAGCTTTCTTT.

On this clone itself: One end of the junction varies from germline; a read error may be responsible. V is TRBV6-1 and J is TRBJ1-2; no firm D call. Germline V CDR1 and CDR2: MNHNS, SASEGT. There are 13 residues in the CDR3. Written as DNA, the CDR3 is TGTGCCAGCAGTGGAGGGTTGGGCTATGGCTACGCCTTC. It specifies CASSGGLGYGYAF.

The chain couples TRBV15 to TRBJ2-3, with 7 positions matching TRBD2. The CDR3 spans 16 residues. CDR1 is LNHNV, CDR2 YYDKDF, per germline (reference sequence). The V segment lost 2 bases and the J segment 3 bases; nucleotides outside the gene matches: 8. CDR3 in DNA: TGTGCCACCAGCAGAATTCGCGGGAGTGGGACAGATACGCAGTATTTT. It yields the protein CATSRIRGSGTDTQYF.

The chain couples TRBV15 to TRBJ2-7, with 10 bases identical to TRBD2. The V segment lost 3 bases and the J segment 5 bases; nucleotides outside the gene matches: 10. Germline CDR1 LNHNV, CDR2 YYDKDF (reference sequence). This CDR3 spans 16 amino acids. The CDR3 DNA reads as TGTGCCACCAGCAGGGACCCTAGCGGGAGTTTCCACGAGCAGTACTTC. It yields the protein CATSRDPSGSFHEQYF.

This chain uses TRBV18 with TRBJ1-1, with 7 bases matching TRBD1. The germline gives CDR1 KGHSH, CDR2 LQKENI. CDR3 size: 14 residues. The junction had 3 bases not matched to a gene; V was cut back by 2 bases and J by 3 bases. The CDR3 here is CASSPSGGDTEAFF. The CDR3 region has the DNA TGTGCCAGCTCACCATCAGGGGGGGACACTGAAGCTTTCTTT.

V gene TRBV28 combines with J gene TRBJ1-1; D gene ambiguous. Germline CDR1 MDHEN, CDR2 SYDVKM. V lost 8 bases and J lost 8, with 24 bases in between. The CDR3 covers 15 residues. The CDR3 sequence is CASSPLGQQNIEAFF. The CDR3 DNA reads TGTGCCAGCTCTCCCCTTGGCCAACAGAACATAGAAGCTTTCTTT.

The J gene is TRBJ2-7, the V gene TRBV6-5; 14 bases align to TRBD2. Germline lookup yields CDR1 MNHEY and CDR2 SVGAGI. Trimming removed 8 bases from V and 6 bases from J; junction bases left unmatched: 3. The CDR3 runs 13 residues. The CDR3 nucleotides are TGTGCCAGCCGGACTAGCGGGAGGCCCGAGCAGTACTTC. Translation gives CASRTSGRPEQYF.

This chain uses TRBV30 with TRBJ1-5; D remains unclear. Deletions cut 6 bases from V and 1 base from J, with 13 bases between. Germline-derived CDR1 and CDR2 are GTSNPN and SVGIG (reference sequence). The CDR3 spans 14 residues. The CDR3 reads CACQDTRSNQPQHF. DNA for the CDR3: TGTGCCTGCCAAGACACCCGGAGCAATCAGCCCCAGCATTTT.

The chain carries TRBV5-5 and TRBJ1-1; D not resolved. Germline CDR1 and CDR2: SGHKS and YYEKEE (reference sequence). This CDR3 is built from 14 residues. Trimming pared 0 bases from V and 3 bases from J, leaving 9 bases between. The CDR3: CASSLEGLDTEAFF. CDR3 coding DNA: TGTGCCAGCAGCTTGGAGGGTTTGGACACTGAAGCTTTCTTT.

Concerning this clone itself: It differs at one base from a far larger clone, so likely a read error. The chain is built from TRBV19 and TRBJ1-3, with D unresolved. Germline V gene sequence: CDR1 LNHDA, CDR2 SQIVND (reference sequence). The CDR3 loop spans 18 amino acids. Between the trimmed V and J ends, which lost 10 bases and 2 bases, there was a span of 27 bases. The CDR3 sequence is CATRLGGRLRSPGNTIYF. The CDR3 DNA is TGTGCCACCCGCCTGGGAGGCAGACTCCGAAGCCCTGGAAACACCATATATTTT.

Notes on this clone: A far more abundant clone sits one base away, making this likely a read error. This chain links TRBV14 with TRBJ1-1, with D unclear. The CDR3 covers 14 residues. The germline gives CDR1 SGHDN, CDR2 FVKESK. V was shortened by 1 base and J by 1 base, with 7 bases between the two germline ends. The CDR3 sequence is CASSQASWNTEAFF. CDR3 DNA sequence: TGTGCCAGCAGCCAAGCCTCGTGGAACACTGAAGCTTTCTTT.

The V and J genes are TRBV28 and TRBJ2-7; TRBD2 matches at 8 bases. CDR3 length: 12 amino acids. J was trimmed by 4 bases and V by 6 bases; bases with no gene match: 2. Germline values: CDR1 MDHEN, CDR2 SYDVKM. CDR3 sequence reads: CASRSGSYEQYF. In DNA, the CDR3 is TGTGCCAGCAGAAGCGGGAGTTACGAGCAGTACTTC. Filled out from reference TRBV28 and TRBJ2-7, the complete variable domain reads DVKVTQSSRYLVKRTGEKVFLECVQDMDHENMFWYRQDPGLGLRLIYFSYDVKMKEKGDIPEGYSVSREKKERFSLILESASTNQTSMYLCASRSGSYEQYFGPGTRLTVT.